This TCR beta chain was captured by sequencing in a study of blood T cell repertoires in COVID-19. Germline lookup yields CDR1 SGHAT and CDR2 FQDESV (reference sequence). Losses at the gene ends were 6 bases for V and 0 bases for J; bases not matched to a gene: 4. This CDR3 comprises 14 residues. The repertoire was sequenced with immunoSEQ multiplex PCR; TCRdb's copy has only in-frame clones and lacks some. This table has nearly 90,000 clones, about 90% appearing once. The V call is TRBV11-1, the J call TRBJ1-1; 7 nucleotides match TRBD1. The sample taken for sequencing was peripheral blood. The origin of this receptor is an elderly man with acute or convalescent COVID-19. The CDR3 loop is CASRRQGVNTEAFF. The CDR3 coding sequence is TGTGCCAGCAGAAGACAGGGAGTGAACACTGAAGCTTTCTTT.